The 2 T cell receptor beta chains below come from one sample, sequenced in a study of shared clonotypes between healthy human individuals. The protocol was immunoSEQ multiplex PCR, while the TCRdb copy is restricted to in-frame clones and leaves out a portion. Of around 1.9 million clones listed, about 93% are singletons. Only CD45RO-negative cells positively selected for CCR7 counted as naive CD8 cells, so terminally differentiated effector memory CD45RA+ cells were excluded. Material for sequencing was naive CD8+ T cells from PBMCs. These receptors were taken from a man aged 18 to 29 in good health. Some clones in this sample may be carry-over from other donors' samples.

The chain couples TRBV9 to TRBJ2-7; no definite D call. Germline CDR1 SGDLS, CDR2 YYNGEE. CDR3 length: 14 residues. The V gene lost 0 bases and the J gene lost 9 bases, with 16 bases spanning the gap. The CDR3 DNA follows: TGTGCCAGCAGCGTAGCAGACACCCCCCTTGCGCAGTACTTC. Protein: CASSVADTPLAQYF.

This rearrangement joins TRBV6-6 to TRBJ1-4; 9 bases are shared with TRBD1. Trimming at V came to 2 bases and at J to 7 bases, leaving 8 bases not matched to a gene. CDR1 and CDR2 (germline): MNHNY, SVGAGI (reference sequence). CDR3 length equals 16 residues. The CDR3 protein is CASSYLVQGAREKLFF. Here the CDR3 DNA reads TGTGCCAGCAGTTACCTGGTACAGGGGGCGCGTGAAAAACTGTTTTTT.